This TCR beta chain was retrieved from a study of control samples from healthy donors and cancer patients (dated by TCRdb to the early 2020s). Inclusive of the bounding cysteine and phenylalanine, the CDR3 is 16 residues long. Just CDR3 DNA is preserved here, 48 bases in frame from base 1. Libraries came from the immunoSEQ multiplex PCR assay. Held by TCRdb, this immuneACCESS table contains in-frame sequences only and omits some clones. Under half of the omission traces to an unresolved V gene where checked; the cause of the rest is unknown. Across this sample there are about 120,000 clones, with more than 75% seen only once. In total, the top ten clones hold less than 3% of the sample. On this clone itself: The antigen it recognizes is unknown. Base qualities were left out, and no much larger clone turns up one base away.

This chain joins TRBV21-1 to TRBJ1-6; no DNA check was done on the table's D call, TRBD1. TRBV21-1 counts as a pseudogene. Sequenced material: blood. The receptor's source is a woman between 65 and 79 years old in good health. CDR3 sequence: CASRGALSSYNSPLHF. The DNA reads TGTGCCAGCAGAGGGGCCCTAAGCTCCTATAATTCACCCCTCCACTTT.